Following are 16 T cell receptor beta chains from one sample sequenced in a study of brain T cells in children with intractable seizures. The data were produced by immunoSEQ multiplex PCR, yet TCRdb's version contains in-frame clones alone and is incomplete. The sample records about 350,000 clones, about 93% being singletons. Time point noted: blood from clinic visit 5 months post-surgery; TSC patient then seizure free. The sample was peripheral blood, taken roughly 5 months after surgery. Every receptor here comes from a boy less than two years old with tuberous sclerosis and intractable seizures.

The CDR3 DNA reads TGTGCCAGCCACAGGGGGCAGGCTATCGGGGAGCTGTTTTTT. Its protein is CASHRGQAIGELFF. This rearrangement joins TRBV3-1 (or the pseudogene TRBV3-2) to TRBJ2-2; 9 bases are shared with TRBD1. After removal of 8 bases from V and 7 bases from J, the junction contained 8 bases not matched to a gene. Germline CDR1 reads LGHDT; CDR2 reads YNNKEL (reference sequence). This CDR3 is 14 amino acids long.

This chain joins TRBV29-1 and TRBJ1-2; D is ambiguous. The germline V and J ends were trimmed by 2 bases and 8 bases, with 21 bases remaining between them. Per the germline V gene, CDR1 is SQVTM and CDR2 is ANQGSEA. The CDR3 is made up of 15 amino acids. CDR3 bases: TGCAGCGTTGAAATTACTCCGCGCACCTCGGGGGGCTACACCTTC. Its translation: CSVEITPRTSGGYTF.

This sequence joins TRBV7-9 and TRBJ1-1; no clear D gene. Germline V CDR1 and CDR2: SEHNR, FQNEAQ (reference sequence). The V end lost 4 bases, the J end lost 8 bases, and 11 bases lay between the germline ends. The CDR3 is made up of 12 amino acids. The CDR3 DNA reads TGTGCCAGCAGCTATTTGGTAGGGGAAGCTTTCTTT. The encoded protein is CASSYLVGEAFF.

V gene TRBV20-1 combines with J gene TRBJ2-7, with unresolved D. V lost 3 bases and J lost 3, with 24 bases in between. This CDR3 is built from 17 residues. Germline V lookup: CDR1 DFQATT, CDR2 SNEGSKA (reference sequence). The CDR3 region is CSASEGLRQHWSYEQYF. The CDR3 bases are TGCAGTGCTAGTGAAGGATTACGACAACATTGGAGCTACGAGCAGTACTTC.

The CDR3 bases are TGTGCCAGCAGGGAAGCGGGACAGGGAATATACAATGAGCAGTTCTTC. Translating gives CASREAGQGIYNEQFF. The rearrangement joins TRBV28 to TRBJ2-1; TRBD1 matches at 9 bases. J lost 4 bases, V lost 6 bases, and 10 bases had no gene match. Germline V gene data show CDR1 as MDHEN and CDR2 as SYDVKM. This CDR3 is built from 16 residues.

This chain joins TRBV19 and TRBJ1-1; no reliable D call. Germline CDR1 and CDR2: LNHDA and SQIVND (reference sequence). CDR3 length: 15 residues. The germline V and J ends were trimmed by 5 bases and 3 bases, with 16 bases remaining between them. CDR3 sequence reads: CASSAPRSMDTEAFF. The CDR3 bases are TGTGCCAGTAGTGCCCCCCGATCAATGGACACTGAAGCTTTCTTT. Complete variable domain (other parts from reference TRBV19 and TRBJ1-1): DGGITQSPKYLFRKEGQNVTLSCEQNLNHDAMYWYRQDPGQGLRLIYYSQIVNDFQKGDIAEGYSVSREKKESFPLTVTSAQKNPTAFYLCASSAPRSMDTEAFFGQGTRLTVV.

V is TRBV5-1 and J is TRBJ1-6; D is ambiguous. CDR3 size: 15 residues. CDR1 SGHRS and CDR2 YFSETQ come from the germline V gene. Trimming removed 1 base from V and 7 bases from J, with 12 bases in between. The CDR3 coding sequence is TGCGCCAGCAGCTTGCCGGGTGGTTTCAATTCACCCCTCCACTTT. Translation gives CASSLPGGFNSPLHF.

The CDR3 loop reads CASSGDSLYQETQYF. The CDR3 DNA reads TGTGCCAGCAGCGGCGACTCCTTGTACCAAGAGACCCAGTACTTC. The chain links TRBV5-4 to TRBJ2-5, with no clear D. Germline CDR1 is SGHNT and CDR2 is YYREEE (reference sequence). CDR3 length: 15 residues. Trimming pared 4 bases from V and 0 bases from J, leaving 13 bases between.

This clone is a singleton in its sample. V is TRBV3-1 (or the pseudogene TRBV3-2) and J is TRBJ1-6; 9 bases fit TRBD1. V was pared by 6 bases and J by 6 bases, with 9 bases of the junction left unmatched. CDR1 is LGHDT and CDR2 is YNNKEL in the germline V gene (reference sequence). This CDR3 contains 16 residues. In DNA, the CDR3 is TGTGCCAGCAGGGAGACAGGGGGTAATAGTAATTCACCCCTCCACTTT. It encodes CASRETGGNSNSPLHF.

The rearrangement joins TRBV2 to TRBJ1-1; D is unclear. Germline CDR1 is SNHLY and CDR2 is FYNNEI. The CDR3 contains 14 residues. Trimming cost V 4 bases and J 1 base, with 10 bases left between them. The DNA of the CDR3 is TGTGCCAGCAGTGCGAGCGGTGCGAACACTGAAGCTTTCTTT. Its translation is CASSASGANTEAFF. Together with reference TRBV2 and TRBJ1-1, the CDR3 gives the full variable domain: EPEVTQTPSHQVTQMGQEVILRCVPISNHLYFYWYRQILGQKVEFLVSFYNNEISEKSEIFDDQFSVERPDGSNFTLKIRSTKLEDSAMYFCASSASGANTEAFFGQGTRLTVV.

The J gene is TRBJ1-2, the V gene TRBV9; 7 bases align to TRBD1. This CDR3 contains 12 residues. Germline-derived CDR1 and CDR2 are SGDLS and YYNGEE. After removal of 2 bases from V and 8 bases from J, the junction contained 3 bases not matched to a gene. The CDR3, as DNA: TGTGCCAGCAGCGTCACAGGGGACGGCTACACCTTC. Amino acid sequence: CASSVTGDGYTF.

The CDR3 DNA reads TGTGCCAGCAGCTTGACTCTCGGGGAGAACACTGAAGCTTTCTTT. As protein: CASSLTLGENTEAFF. This chain connects TRBV5-6 to TRBJ1-1; D uncertain. Per germline, CDR1 SGHDT and CDR2 YYEEEE. The CDR3 runs to 15 residues. V gave up 1 base and J gave up 1 base, with 11 bases separating them.

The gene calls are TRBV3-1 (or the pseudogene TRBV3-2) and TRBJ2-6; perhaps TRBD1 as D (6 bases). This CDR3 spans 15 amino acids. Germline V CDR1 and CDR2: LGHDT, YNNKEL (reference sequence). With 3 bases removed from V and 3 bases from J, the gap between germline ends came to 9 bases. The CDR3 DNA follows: TGTGCCAGCAGCCAGTACAGGGTTGGGGCCAACGTCCTGACTTTC. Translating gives CASSQYRVGANVLTF.

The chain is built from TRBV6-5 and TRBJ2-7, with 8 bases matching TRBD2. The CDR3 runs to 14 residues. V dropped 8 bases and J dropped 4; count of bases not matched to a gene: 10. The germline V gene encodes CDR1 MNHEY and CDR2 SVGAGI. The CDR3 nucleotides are TGTGCCAGCTACCCGCGGGGGGCGCGGTACGAGCAGTACTTC. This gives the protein CASYPRGARYEQYF.

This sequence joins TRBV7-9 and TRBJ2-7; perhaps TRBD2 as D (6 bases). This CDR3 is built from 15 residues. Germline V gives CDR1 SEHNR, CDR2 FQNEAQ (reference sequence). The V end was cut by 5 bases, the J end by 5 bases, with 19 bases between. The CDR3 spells CASSRAGTGVDEQYF. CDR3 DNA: TGTGCCAGCAGCCGCGCCGGGACGGGGGTCGACGAGCAGTACTTC.

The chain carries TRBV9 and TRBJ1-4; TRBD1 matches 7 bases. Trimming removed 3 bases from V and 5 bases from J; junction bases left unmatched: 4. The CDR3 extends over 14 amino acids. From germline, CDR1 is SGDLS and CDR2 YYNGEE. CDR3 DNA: TGTGCCAGCAGCGGGGACAGCCAGAATGAAAAACTGTTTTTT. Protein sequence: CASSGDSQNEKLFF.